The clone carrying this T cell receptor (beta chain) was counted only a few times. Amplified TCR beta CDR3 regions were obtained using RNA transcripts as template. HTBI primers were used in a first-round RT-PCR, which preceded a second-round multiplex PCR. TCRdb itself ran the multiplex PCR reads through MiXCR, one entry per CDR3 protein. The sample shows more than 1,000,000 distinct CDR3 sequences, 35% to 40% of them seen only once. The data derive from a study of Graves' ophthalmopathy and Graves' hyperthyroidism. The V gene end was trimmed by 5 bases and the J gene end by 2 bases; junction bases not matched to a gene: 13. The CDR3 covers 18 residues. Germline CDR1 and CDR2: MNHEY and SVGAGI.

The sequence was collected from an adult man with Graves' hyperthyroidism. This chain connects TRBV6-5 to TRBJ1-5, with 9 bases identical to TRBD1. Material: peripheral blood or thyroid tissue (not recorded which). Written as DNA, the CDR3 is TGTGCCAGCAGTCGCACCGGGACAGGGTTTCTTGGCAATCAGCCCCAGCATTTT. This gives the protein CASSRTGTGFLGNQPQHF.